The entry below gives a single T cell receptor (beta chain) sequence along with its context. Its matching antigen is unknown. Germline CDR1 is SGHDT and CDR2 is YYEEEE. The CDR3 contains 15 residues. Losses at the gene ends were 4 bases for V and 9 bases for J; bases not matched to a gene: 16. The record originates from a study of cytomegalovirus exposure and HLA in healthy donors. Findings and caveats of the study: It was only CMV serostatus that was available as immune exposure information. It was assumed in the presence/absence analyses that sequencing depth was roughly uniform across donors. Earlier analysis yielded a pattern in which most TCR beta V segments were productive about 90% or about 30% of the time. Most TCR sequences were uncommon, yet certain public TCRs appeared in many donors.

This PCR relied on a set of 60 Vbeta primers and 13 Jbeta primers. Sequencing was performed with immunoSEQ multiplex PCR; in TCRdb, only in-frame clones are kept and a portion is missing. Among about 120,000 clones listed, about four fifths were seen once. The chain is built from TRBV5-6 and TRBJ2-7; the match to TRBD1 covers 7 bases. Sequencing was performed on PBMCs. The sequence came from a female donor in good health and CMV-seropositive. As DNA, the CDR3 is TGTGCCAGCAGCCGTCGGGACAGTTACTCCCGCGGGCAGTACTTC. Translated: CASSRRDSYSRGQYF.